These 32 T cell receptor beta chains share one sample of origin, sequenced in a study of cytomegalovirus exposure and HLA in healthy donors. The PCR was carried out with 60 Vbeta primers and 13 Jbeta primers. TCRdb's copy holds only in-frame clones and misses some; the assay was immunoSEQ multiplex PCR. The table for this sample gives around 100,000 clones. Sequences were obtained from PBMCs. These receptors originate from a man aged 25 to 45 in good health and CMV-seronegative.

V gene TRBV7-2 combines with J gene TRBJ2-5; 7 bases are a match to TRBD1. The J call may be in error: the DNA end matches TRBJ2-7 better. The germline CDR1 and CDR2 sequences are SGHTA and FQGNSA. The CDR3 consists of 16 residues. As DNA, the CDR3 is TGTGCCAGCAGCTTAGGCCCCGACAGGGTGTCCTACGAGCAGTACTTC. Translated, it gives CASSLGPDRVSYEQYF.

The chain links TRBV9 to TRBJ2-2, with TRBD1 matching 8 bases. V lost 4 bases to trimming and J lost 7 bases; unmatched junction nucleotides: 9. CDR1 is SGDLS and CDR2 is YYNGEE in the germline V gene. The CDR3 has 15 amino acids. The CDR3 sequence is CASSPLGQGGGELFF. The CDR3 nucleotides read TGTGCCAGCAGCCCGCTTGGACAGGGAGGCGGGGAGCTGTTTTTT.

The rearrangement uses TRBV2 and TRBJ1-1; D gene uncertain. Trimming left V 3 bases short and J 11 bases short, with 13 bases between. CDR1 and CDR2 (germline): SNHLY, FYNNEI. This CDR3 is built from 12 residues. This CDR3 reads CASSESTRVAFF. DNA of the CDR3: TGTGCCAGCAGTGAGAGCACCCGAGTGGCTTTCTTT.

This chain connects TRBV19 to TRBJ2-7; tentative D call: TRBD2 (5 bases). The CDR3 is made up of 12 amino acids. V gave up 4 bases and J gave up 3 bases, with 7 bases separating them. Germline CDR1 reads LNHDA; CDR2 reads SQIVND (reference sequence). The CDR3 region is CASSNGLYEQYF. The DNA for the CDR3 is TGTGCCAGTAGTAACGGACTCTACGAGCAGTACTTC.

This chain joins TRBV5-1 and TRBJ2-5, with 11 positions matching TRBD2. TRBJ2-7 explains the end of the DNA better; the J call may be wrong. CDR3 size: 14 residues. Per germline, CDR1 SGHRS and CDR2 YFSETQ. For the CDR3, the DNA is TGCGCCAGCAGTTCGGGGACTAGCGGCTACGAGCAGTACTTC. Protein product: CASSSGTSGYEQYF.

The chain combines TRBV30 with TRBJ1-2, with D maybe TRBD1 (6 bases). The CDR3 has 11 amino acids. The germline V gene encodes CDR1 GTSNPN and CDR2 SVGIG (reference sequence). V lost 2 bases to trimming and J lost 8 bases, with 9 bases between them. The CDR3 loop reads CAWSLGAGYTF. CDR3 DNA sequence: TGTGCCTGGAGTTTGGGGGCCGGCTACACCTTC.

The chain employs TRBV5-1 and TRBJ2-7, with 8 bases identical to TRBD1. Losses at the gene ends were 4 bases for V and 1 base for J; bases not matched to a gene: 4. Germline CDR1 is SGHRS and CDR2 is YFSETQ. The CDR3 has 14 amino acids. CDR3 nucleotide sequence: TGCGCCAGCAGCCAGGACAGGGTTTCCTACGAGCAGTACTTC. Encoded protein: CASSQDRVSYEQYF.

This CDR3 is CASSYSRRGGEQYF. The CDR3 coding sequence is TGTGCCAGCAGTTACTCGAGGCGGGGTGGGGAGCAGTACTTC. The chain has TRBV6-5 and TRBJ2-7; D is possibly TRBD2 (6 bases). Trimming took off 0 bases at V and 7 bases at J, with 13 bases between the two ends. Per germline, CDR1 MNHEY and CDR2 SVGAGI. The CDR3 totals 14 residues.

The genes are TRBV28 and TRBJ1-5; 11 bases line up with TRBD1. Trimming cost V 2 bases and J 4 bases; bases outside gene matches: 7. CDR3 length: 17 amino acids. CDR1 and CDR2 from the germline V gene are MDHEN and SYDVKM. The CDR3 region is CASSLPGQGVKNQPQHF. The CDR3 region has the DNA TGTGCCAGCAGTTTACCGGGACAGGGGGTGAAAAATCAGCCCCAGCATTTT.

The J gene is TRBJ2-5, the V gene TRBV28; 9 bases match TRBD2. The CDR3 covers 17 residues. The germline V gene has CDR1 MDHEN and CDR2 SYDVKM. The V and J ends lost 5 bases and 5 bases, in that order; junction bases with no gene match: 15. The CDR3 sequence: CASSQVLAGFGGETQYF. The CDR3 DNA sequence: TGTGCCAGCAGTCAAGTACTAGCGGGTTTTGGTGGGGAGACCCAGTACTTC.

V usage is TRBV7-2 and J usage is TRBJ2-1, with TRBD2 as a possible D gene (5 bases). The germline CDR1 and CDR2 sequences are SGHTA and FQGNSA. The V gene lost 4 bases and the J gene lost 11 bases, with 15 bases spanning the gap. This CDR3 has 13 residues. CDR3 in amino acids: CASSSKGGPQQFF. The CDR3 DNA is TGTGCCAGCAGCTCCAAAGGAGGCCCACAGCAGTTCTTC.

The chain combines TRBV9 with TRBJ1-2; 11 bases line up with TRBD1. The CDR3 has 14 amino acids. J gave up 6 bases and V 3 bases, and 4 bases lay outside the gene matches. Germline loops: CDR1 SGDLS, CDR2 YYNGEE. CDR3 residues: CASSGGQGADGYTF. CDR3 in DNA: TGTGCCAGCAGCGGAGGACAGGGGGCTGATGGCTACACCTTC.

The chain links TRBV27 to TRBJ2-7; tentatively, D is TRBD1 (7 bases). V gave up 5 bases and J gave up 1 base, with 15 bases separating them. The CDR3 has 15 residues. The V gene's germline CDR1 is MNHEY and CDR2 SMNVEV (reference sequence). This CDR3 is CASSPRTGLSYEQYF. The CDR3 DNA reads TGTGCCAGCAGTCCGAGGACAGGACTATCCTACGAGCAGTACTTC.

CDR3 DNA sequence: TGCAGCGCCAGTCTGGGACAAGGCTACGAGCAGTACTTC. It is translated as CSASLGQGYEQYF. This chain uses TRBV29-1 with TRBJ2-7; the D gene is possibly TRBD1 (6 bases). V lost 7 bases to trimming and J lost 3 bases, with 16 bases between them. CDR3 length: 13 residues. CDR1 and CDR2 (germline): SQVTM, ANQGSEA.

V is TRBV9 and J is TRBJ2-5, with 12 bases aligning to TRBD2. V shed 4 bases and J 1 base; nucleotides not matched to a gene: 5. Germline lookup yields CDR1 SGDLS and CDR2 YYNGEE. The CDR3 length is 16 residues. The CDR3 is CASSSRLAGAQETQYF. As DNA, the CDR3 is TGTGCCAGCAGCTCTCGACTAGCGGGGGCCCAAGAGACCCAGTACTTC.

This chain joins TRBV29-1 and TRBJ2-2; 10 bases are a match to TRBD2. The CDR3 spans 14 residues. The junction had 6 bases not matched to a gene; V was cut back by 4 bases and J by 7 bases. CDR1 and CDR2 from the germline V gene are SQVTM and ANQGSEA. CDR3 loop: CSVASGGAGGELFF. The DNA for the CDR3 is TGCAGCGTTGCGAGCGGGGGGGCAGGCGGGGAGCTGTTTTTT.

Here the CDR3 reads CASSLLTRSYEQYF. The CDR3 nucleotides are TGTGCCAGCAGCTTACTCACTAGGTCCTACGAGCAGTACTTC. The chain links TRBV11-2 to TRBJ2-7; the D gene is possibly TRBD2 (5 bases). Germline CDR1 is SGHAT and CDR2 is FQNNGV. V was pared by 2 bases and J by 1 base, with 9 bases between. The CDR3 covers 14 residues.

The chain links TRBV19 to TRBJ2-5; D gene uncertain. This CDR3 region has 14 residues. CDR1 is LNHDA, CDR2 SQIVND, per germline (reference sequence). V shed 5 bases and J shed 5 bases, with 15 bases lying between them. The CDR3 here is CASSWRNNWETQYF. The CDR3 nucleotides are TGTGCCAGTAGTTGGAGAAACAACTGGGAGACCCAGTACTTC.

J is TRBJ2-4 and V is TRBV7-3; 9 bases fit TRBD1. CDR1 and CDR2 (germline): SGHTA, FQGTGA. The CDR3 contains 16 residues. The trim removed 1 base at V and 3 bases at J, leaving 4 bases unmatched. CDR3 in amino acids: CASSLRDRDGKNIQYF. CDR3 nucleotides: TGTGCCAGCAGCTTAAGGGACAGGGACGGCAAAAACATTCAGTACTTC.

This chain uses TRBV27 with TRBJ1-2; possibly TRBD1 for D (5 bases). Germline values: CDR1 MNHEY, CDR2 SMNVEV (reference sequence). Trimming cost V 3 bases and J 0 bases, with 8 bases left between them. The length of the CDR3 is 14 residues. In nucleotides, the CDR3 is TGTGCCAGCAGTTTTAAGGGGACTAACTATGGCTACACCTTC. Amino acids: CASSFKGTNYGYTF.

The chain carries TRBV6-5 and TRBJ2-5, with TRBD2 matching over 12 bases. The germline CDR1 and CDR2 sequences are MNHEY and SVGAGI. The CDR3 is 16 amino acids. V was clipped by 2 bases and J by 6 bases; unmatched bases: 7. CDR3 bases: TGTGCCAGCAGTTACGGGGTTACTAGCGGGGGGAAGACCCAGTACTTC. It yields the protein CASSYGVTSGGKTQYF.

This rearrangement joins TRBV14 to TRBJ2-1; TRBD1 matches 7 bases. V gave up 5 bases and J gave up 5 bases; unmatched junction bases: 6. There are 14 residues in the CDR3. The germline gives CDR1 SGHDN, CDR2 FVKESK. In DNA, the CDR3 is TGTGCCAGCAGCTTCGGGACAGCTGACAATGAGCAGTTCTTC. This sequence encodes CASSFGTADNEQFF.

The chain uses TRBV12-5 and TRBJ1-1; D uncertain. The CDR3 sequence is 14 residues long. With 2 bases removed from V and 1 base from J, the gap between germline ends came to 8 bases. In germline, CDR1 is LGHNT, CDR2 FRNRAP. The CDR3 bases are TGTGCTAGTGGTTTGACTCGGGGGAACACTGAAGCTTTCTTT. It codes for CASGLTRGNTEAFF. Based on the CDR3 plus reference TRBV12-5 and TRBJ1-1, the full variable domain is DARVTQTPRHKVTEMGQEVTMRCQPILGHNTVFWYRQTMMQGLELLAYFRNRAPLDDSGMPKDRFSAEMPDATLATLKIQPSEPRDSAVYFCASGLTRGNTEAFFGQGTRLTVV.

The chain joins TRBV4-1 to TRBJ1-2, with 8 bases fitting TRBD1. The junction had 4 bases not matched to a gene; V was cut back by 2 bases and J by 5 bases. The CDR3 has 14 residues. In germline, CDR1 is MGHRA, CDR2 YSYEKL. The CDR3 loop reads CASSQPTGVYGYTF. As DNA, the CDR3 is TGCGCCAGCAGCCAACCGACAGGGGTTTATGGCTACACCTTC.

V gene TRBV4-1 combines with J gene TRBJ1-1; 7 bases map to TRBD1. Germline CDR1 reads MGHRA; CDR2 reads YSYEKL. This CDR3 contains 14 residues. Unmatched junction bases numbered 1, after V lost 2 bases and J lost 1 base. The CDR3 DNA sequence: TGCGCCAGCAGCCAAAGACAGGGGAACACTGAAGCTTTCTTT. Protein: CASSQRQGNTEAFF.

The chain employs TRBV15 and TRBJ1-4; D is unclear. Germline-derived CDR1 and CDR2 are LNHNV and YYDKDF (reference sequence). The CDR3 is 13 amino acids. The V and J ends lost 1 base and 8 bases respectively, with 8 bases between them. CDR3 loop: CATSRGLKEKLFF. Written as DNA, the CDR3 is TGTGCCACCAGCAGAGGGCTCAAAGAAAAACTGTTTTTT.

The chain is built from TRBV2 and TRBJ1-2; 12 bases agree with TRBD1. Germline lookup yields CDR1 SNHLY and CDR2 FYNNEI. This CDR3 has 16 residues. J gave up 10 bases and V 5 bases, and 14 bases lay outside the gene matches. CDR3 amino acids: CASSSGQGAVLVVYTF. The CDR3 bases are TGTGCCAGCAGTTCGGGACAGGGGGCGGTTCTGGTTGTCTACACCTTC.

CDR3 in DNA: TGTGCCAGCAGTCTAATAGGGGGCGACACAGATACGCAGTATTTT. Translating it yields CASSLIGGDTDTQYF. The chain combines TRBV6-5 with TRBJ2-3, with 7 nucleotides matching TRBD1. V gave up 5 bases and J gave up 2 bases; unmatched junction bases: 7. The CDR3 loop spans 15 amino acids. Germline lookup yields CDR1 MNHEY and CDR2 SVGAGI.

In the case of this clone: Because the CDR3 is missing its conserved closing phenylalanine or tryptophan, this is likely a read error. V usage is TRBV5-6 and J usage is TRBJ1-1, with no clear D. This CDR3 region has 16 residues. From germline, CDR1 is SGHDT and CDR2 YYEEEE. V lost 2 bases and J 8 bases, leaving 22 bases between the germline ends. DNA of the CDR3: TGTGCCAGCAGCTTAAACTCACGGCGTACCCTCAGGGAAGCTTTCCTT. Translating it yields CASSLNSRRTLREAFL.

This chain connects TRBV29-1 to TRBJ2-5; tentatively, D is TRBD1 (6 bases). Trimming shortened V by 7 bases and J by 4 bases, and 13 bases separated the two germline ends. There are 12 residues in the CDR3. From germline, CDR1 is SQVTM and CDR2 ANQGSEA. The chain's CDR3 is CSADTGTETQYF. DNA of the CDR3: TGCAGCGCTGATACAGGGACAGAGACCCAGTACTTC.

The chain couples TRBV7-2 to TRBJ2-2, with D maybe TRBD1 (5 bases). Germline V gives CDR1 SGHTA, CDR2 FQGNSA. V was pared by 3 bases and J by 6 bases, with 14 bases between. The CDR3 has 15 amino acids. The CDR3 region is CASSLGPSTAGELFF. CDR3 bases: TGTGCCAGCAGCTTGGGGCCCTCGACGGCCGGGGAGCTGTTTTTT.

The chain recombines TRBV4-1 with TRBJ2-3, with 7 bases aligning to TRBD1. The length of the CDR3 is 19 residues. V lost 1 base, J lost 6 bases, and 19 bases stayed unmatched. The V gene's germline CDR1 is MGHRA and CDR2 YSYEKL. CDR3 sequence reads: CASSQVLGYHRGNKDTQYF. In nucleotides, the CDR3 is TGCGCCAGCAGCCAAGTCCTTGGGTATCACAGGGGAAATAAGGATACGCAGTATTTT.